This entry features one TCR beta chain sequence. Antigen unknown. Data came from immunoSEQ multiplex PCR; TCRdb stores just in-frame clones and leaves some out. The table shows about 110,000 clones, with around 94% occurring only once. Trimming pared 4 bases from V and 7 bases from J, leaving 5 bases between. The CDR3 runs to 12 residues. Germline assignment: CDR1 MGHRA and CDR2 YSYEKL. This specimen belongs to a study of T cell responses to AZD1222 COVID-19 vaccine. Broader study findings: The donor cohort was predominantly white British with a female majority, and clonal diversity may have been underestimated. Regions 160-218 and 743-854 held dominance among vaccine-associated CD4 TCRs, which spanned spike.

This clonotype was sampled from an adult in good health. The chain couples TRBV4-1 to TRBJ1-6; D not resolved. This material consisted of peripheral blood, taken on day 0 of AZD1222 vaccination. The CDR3 bases are TGCGCCAGCAGCCCCAGCAATTCACCCCTCCACTTT. Residues: CASSPSNSPLHF.